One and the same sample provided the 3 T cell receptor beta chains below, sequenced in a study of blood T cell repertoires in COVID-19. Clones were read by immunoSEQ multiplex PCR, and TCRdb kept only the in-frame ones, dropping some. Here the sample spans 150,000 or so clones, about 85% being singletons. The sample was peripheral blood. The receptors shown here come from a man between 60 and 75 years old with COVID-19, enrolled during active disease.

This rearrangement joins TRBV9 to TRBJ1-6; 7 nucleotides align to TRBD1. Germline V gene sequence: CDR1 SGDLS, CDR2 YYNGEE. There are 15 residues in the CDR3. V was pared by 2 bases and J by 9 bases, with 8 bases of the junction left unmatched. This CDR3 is CASSVGDSKVSPLHF. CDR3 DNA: TGTGCCAGCAGCGTGGGGGACAGCAAGGTTTCACCCCTCCACTTT.

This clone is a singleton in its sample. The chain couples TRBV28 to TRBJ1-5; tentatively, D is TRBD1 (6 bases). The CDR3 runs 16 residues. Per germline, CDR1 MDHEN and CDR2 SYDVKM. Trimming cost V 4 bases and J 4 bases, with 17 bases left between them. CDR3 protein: CASSSDSGVKNQPQHF. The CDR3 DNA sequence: TGTGCCAGCAGTTCGGACAGCGGCGTGAAAAATCAGCCCCAGCATTTT.

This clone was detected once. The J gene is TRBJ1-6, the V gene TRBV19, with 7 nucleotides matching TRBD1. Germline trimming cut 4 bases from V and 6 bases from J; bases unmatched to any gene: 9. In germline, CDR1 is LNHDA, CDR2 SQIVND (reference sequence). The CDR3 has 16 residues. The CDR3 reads CASSTQGELSNSPLHF. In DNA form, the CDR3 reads TGTGCCAGTAGTACCCAGGGGGAATTAAGTAATTCACCCCTCCACTTT.